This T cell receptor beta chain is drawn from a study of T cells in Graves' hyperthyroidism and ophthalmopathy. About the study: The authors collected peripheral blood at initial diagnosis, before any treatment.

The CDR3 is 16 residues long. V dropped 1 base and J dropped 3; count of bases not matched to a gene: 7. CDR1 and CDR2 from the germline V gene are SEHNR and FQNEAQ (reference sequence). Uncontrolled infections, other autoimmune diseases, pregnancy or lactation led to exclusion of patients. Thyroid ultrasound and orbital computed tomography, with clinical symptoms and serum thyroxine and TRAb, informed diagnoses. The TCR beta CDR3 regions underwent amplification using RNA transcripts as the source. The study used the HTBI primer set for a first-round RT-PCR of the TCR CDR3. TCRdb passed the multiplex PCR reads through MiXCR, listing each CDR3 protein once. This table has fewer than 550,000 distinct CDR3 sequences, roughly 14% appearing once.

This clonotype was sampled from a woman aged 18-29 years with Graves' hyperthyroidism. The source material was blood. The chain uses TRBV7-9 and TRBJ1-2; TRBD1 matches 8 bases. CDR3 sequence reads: CASSLVLGQEHYGYTF. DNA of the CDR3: TGTGCCAGCAGCTTAGTTTTGGGACAGGAGCACTATGGCTACACCTTC.